Given below is one TCR beta chain in context. The clone's antigen remains unknown. This specimen belongs to a study of cytomegalovirus exposure and HLA in healthy donors (dated by TCRdb to about 2017). Background for the entire study: An earlier analysis of around 600 of the donors reported 250 to 300 Gb of sequence data and around 110 million unique TCR beta sequences from some 180 million T cells. An early release covering 550 to 700 HLA-typed donors comprised roughly 300 gigabases of sequencing data and 85 million to 100 million unique TCR sequences. Of the 300 to 450 genotyped donors, approximately 80% were placed in the genetic ancestry cluster associated with self-reported Caucasian donors. The study aimed to test whether signatures of past pathogen exposure could be identified by cataloging public T cell receptors. Using immunosequencing, the study profiled T cell repertoires from about 620 subjects and related those repertoires to cytomegalovirus serostatus. Besides the first cohort of approximately 710 subjects, a separate validation cohort made up of some 110 different subjects was used. The study combined high-throughput TCR immunosequencing, statistical association of individual TCRs with disease status, and machine learning to predict cytomegalovirus infection status. To study patterns of TCR occurrence, a later analysis re-analyzed previously published TCR beta repertoires from around 700 donors and added high-resolution HLA genotyping. Rather than drawing on any new phenotypic data, the later analysis identified candidate immune exposures from TCR beta sequences and the way those sequences occurred across donors. In an earlier analysis of 587 of the donors, high-throughput TCR beta sequencing was used to judge whether each TCR beta V gene segment behaved as functional or pseudogenic. Donor age, sex, ethnicity and CMV serostatus were compiled together with the repertoire data. Genome-wide SNP genotypes for about three fifths of the roughly 670 donors were used in a later genetic analysis, which treated that subset as a discovery cohort. All discovery cohort repertoires had been generated on a single sequencing platform. HLA typing covered class I and class II loci at four-digit resolution. Typing coverage differed by locus: A, B, C, DRB1 and DQB1 were typed in roughly 629-630 donors, DQA1 in approximately 520, DPA1 in 600 to 610, and DPB1 in 472. Roughly five DR-DQ haplotypes were handled as single units for association and clustering because linkage in the cohort was strong. Across some 400 genotyped donors of the cohort, an average of approximately 240,000 unique TCR beta nucleotide sequences per donor were sequenced, and around 19% of those sequences were non-productive. The study at large found these results: The classifier was reported to diagnose cytomegalovirus status with high specificity and sensitivity in both the original and validation cohorts. In a later analysis, the rate of TCR association differed among HLA loci, with DRB1 alleles having the most associated TCRs and HLA-C alleles having the fewest. Only TCR beta chains were sequenced in this cohort, and the absence of alpha or paired-chain data limited detectable features. The authors suggested that the approach could potentially be generalized to other disease states and immunological phenotypes. A later genetic analysis reported fewer N-insertions in productive TCRs among donors in an Asian-associated ancestry cluster than the roughly 700-donor mean. In a later analysis, HLA-associated TCR beta chains showed more clonal expansion and lower generation probabilities than non-associated chains that were equally common. The earlier analysis of approximately 590 of the donors excluded some 15 rarely observed V segments, including chromosome 9 orphons, because counts were too low. Some IMGT-functional V segments, including TRBV6-2 and TRBV6-3, could not be told apart with the 87-base-pair reads, so those segments were excluded. The study gave a list of roughly 150 TCR beta chains associated with cytomegalovirus. Several of the top co-occurrence clusters appeared to be linked to parvovirus B19, influenza, CMV and Epstein-Barr virus, according to a later analysis. Specific HLA alleles were associated with over 15,000 TCR beta sequences at a false discovery rate of 0.05 in a later analysis. V-gene and J-gene trimming of TCR beta chains was associated with a missense DCLRE1C variant in a later genetic analysis, and the association was replicated in an independent cohort. In an earlier analysis of more than 450 of the donors, most TCR beta V segments were observed in productive rearrangements about 87% or about 30% of the time, broadly matching IMGT annotations. Three of the identified cytomegalovirus-associated TCR beta chains were confirmed in vitro to be specific for cytomegalovirus antigens. A group of highly shared sequence variants was considered likely to be a technical artifact of the sequencing pipeline. Because HLA typing was unavailable for some donors at each locus, only the typed subset was used in association tests. In a later analysis, most CMV-associated TCR beta chains were found to appear HLA-restricted, with HLA associations seemingly driven largely by CMV exposure. Most TCR sequences were seen in very few donors, while some public TCRs were found in many individuals. Linkage disequilibrium might explain the correlated functional status among segregating V segments, but an unknown experimental factor could not be excluded. A further reported finding was that TCR beta sequences accurately predicted the HLA-A and HLA-B alleles for most subjects in the first cohort. CMV serostatus was the only immune exposure information available for the cohort. Sequencing depth was assumed to be roughly uniform across donors in the presence/absence analyses, though that assumption may not hold. When HLA alleles, especially DR and DQ, strongly co-occurred, attributing TCR associations to individual alleles was difficult.

The cohort consisted of 650 to 700 healthy bone marrow donors. At the time of sampling, all cohort members were nominally healthy, though unrecorded immune exposures were likely present. The donor was CMV seronegative and was included in the group of 352 seronegative cohort members. Every donor gave a peripheral blood sample, and the peripheral blood mononuclear cells from that sample were used for TCR beta sequencing. The Qiagen DNeasy Blood Extraction Kit was used to extract genomic DNA from the blood cell samples. Library prep was done by the immunoSEQ multiplex PCR assay. A mixture of 60 forward primers for TCR Vbeta segments and 13 reverse primers for TCR Jbeta segments was used in the multiplex PCR. The CDR3 region of rearranged TCR beta genes was amplified from genomic DNA with a multiplex PCR assay. The amplified TCR beta libraries were sequenced on the Illumina HiSeq System as 87-base-pair reads. In the source study's methods: A later analysis tallied tens of millions of unique TCR beta chains across the 610 or so repertoires, and some 12 million of those chains were shared by two or more donors. Raw reads were error-corrected and collapsed into unique sequences by a nearest-neighbor algorithm in which closely related sequences were merged to remove PCR and sequencing errors. Alignment of CDR3 sequences to IMGT reference sequences was used to assign V, D and J gene segments. For a sequence to be retained, at least a six-nucleotide match to both a V gene segment and a J gene segment was required. A rearrangement was called productive if the CDR3 had no stop codons and remained in frame with V and J, and every other rearrangement was called non-productive. Following IMGT convention, CDR3 was defined as the stretch from the second conserved V-encoded cysteine up to the conserved J-encoded phenylalanine. In an earlier analysis of around 640 of the donors, sequences lacking an unambiguous match to a single V gene segment were excluded. An earlier analysis of several hundred of the donors called V segments functional above 56.7% productive rearrangements and segregating when the between-donor standard deviation exceeded 5%. A statistical classification framework was developed to diagnose cytomegalovirus status using the catalog of TCR beta chain sequences. V and J gene assignment, in a later analysis, came from comparing TCR nucleotide sequences with IMGT/GENE-DB human TR gene sequences. Using the TCRdist pipeline, a later analysis assigned CDR3 sequences along with most-parsimonious VDJ recombination scenarios. A later analysis defined each TCR beta chain by its CDR3 amino acid sequence plus V-gene family, and excluded reads lacking a unique V-gene family. In a later analysis, approximately 590 highly shared, low-generation-probability nucleotide sequences were removed to address suspected cross-contamination and a sequencing artifact. In a later analysis, a clonal expansion index was calculated for each public chain from normalized within-repertoire ranks of inferred template counts. In a later analysis, generation probabilities were computed using a VDJ recombination model fitted to out-of-frame rearrangements, and the results were checked against IGoR. A later analysis scored TCR-TCR, TCR-HLA and TCR-CMV co-occurrence with hypergeometric tests, applying a repertoire-size bias correction to TCR pairs. A later analysis estimated false discovery rates by permuting HLA or CMV assignments 20 times. In a later analysis, co-occurring TCRs were grouped using DBSCAN, with TCRdist sequence similarity added in when clustering inside HLA-allele-positive subsets. Repertoires with fewer than 30,000 or more than 120,000 public chains, plus five repertoires with anomalous nucleotide sharing, were excluded from co-occurrence clustering. TCRdb's version of the immuneACCESS table is confined to in-frame rearrangements and falls short of the full clone set. An unresolved V gene accounts for under half of the shortfall where checked; the remainder is of unknown origin. V and J calls and clone size are those listed in that table; D and trimming were worked out from the DNA. This sample's clone table shows about 99,000 clones. Of the sample, less than 4% falls within the top ten clones.

A distance of 7 bases separates the germline ends of V and J, which lose 8 bases and 3 bases respectively. The CDR3 covers 11 residues, taking in both the cysteine and the phenylalanine. This entry keeps only the CDR3 DNA: 33 bases, framed from base 1. From the germline V gene, CDR1 is SGHVS and CDR2 is FQNEAQ. The chain is encoded by TRBV7-8 joined to TRBJ1-2; the D gene is unclear. The source is a man aged 35 to 55 in good health and CMV-seronegative. The sample taken for sequencing was PBMCs. The CDR3: CASGGYYGYTF. The nucleotides are TGTGCCAGCGGAGGGTACTATGGCTACACCTTC.